Shown below are 31 T cell receptor beta chains from a single sample sequenced in a study of T-cell memory formation after mild COVID-19. TCRdb used MiXCR to reprocess the 5' RACE reads, holding one entry per CDR3 protein. The table lists just under 150,000 distinct CDR3 sequences, roughly 21% of them singletons. The sample taken for sequencing was PBMCs or a T cell subset sorted from them (not recorded which). These receptors came from an adult woman who had mild COVID-19 (a few samples of this study predate the infection). Cell type and time point are not known.

There are a few counts of this clonotype. J is TRBJ2-3 and V is TRBV5-1; 12 bases are a match to TRBD2. The CDR3 runs to 16 residues. Unmatched junction bases numbered 4, after V lost 5 bases and J lost 0 bases. Per germline, CDR1 SGHRS and CDR2 YFSETQ. CDR3 sequence: CASRRTSGASTDTQYF. The DNA for the CDR3 is TGCGCCAGCAGGAGGACTAGCGGGGCTAGCACAGATACGCAGTATTTT.

The sample holds many counts of this clonotype. The chain links TRBV7-9 to TRBJ2-6; weak D call: TRBD1 (5 bases). The germline gives CDR1 SEHNR, CDR2 FQNEAQ (reference sequence). The CDR3 has 14 residues. V was clipped by 5 bases and J by 0 bases, with 5 bases between them. CDR3: CASSDSSGANVLTF. The CDR3 DNA reads TGTGCCAGCAGCGACAGCTCTGGGGCCAACGTCCTGACTTTC.

This clonotype was counted many times. V usage is TRBV29-1 and J usage is TRBJ2-1; TRBD2 might be the D (5 bases). Germline CDR1 SQVTM, CDR2 ANQGSEA. The CDR3 runs to 13 residues. The V end lost 7 bases, the J end lost 0 bases, and 10 bases lay between the germline ends. CDR3 sequence reads: CSGRGSSYNEQFF. The CDR3 DNA reads TGCAGCGGCCGAGGGAGCTCCTACAATGAGCAGTTCTTC.

The table lists this clonotype with a few counts. The rearrangement joins TRBV7-8 to TRBJ2-1; D possibly uses TRBD1 or TRBD2 (5 bases each). Germline loops: CDR1 SGHVS, CDR2 FQNEAQ. There are 18 residues in the CDR3. Trimming removed 1 base from V and 1 base from J, with 17 bases in between. CDR3 DNA: TGTGCCAGCAGCTTAGGCCGGGTCCATGGGGGTTCCTACAATGAGCAGTTCTTC. It specifies CASSLGRVHGGSYNEQFF.

This clonotype was detected a few times. This CDR3 is CSVAENSNQPQHF. CDR3 bases: TGCAGCGTTGCTGAGAATAGCAATCAGCCCCAGCATTTT. This chain links TRBV29-1 with TRBJ1-5; D is ambiguous. This CDR3 has 13 amino acids. Trimming removed 4 bases from V and 0 bases from J, with 7 bases in between. The germline gives CDR1 SQVTM, CDR2 ANQGSEA.

The V call is TRBV6-6, the J call TRBJ2-5, with a weak D call TRBD1 (6 bases). The germline gives CDR1 MNHNY, CDR2 SVGAGI (reference sequence). Trimming removed 5 bases at V and 4 bases at J, with 14 bases between. The CDR3 is 14 amino acids. CDR3 protein: CASSLNRVRETQYF. The CDR3 DNA follows: TGTGCCAGCAGTCTTAACAGGGTCCGAGAGACCCAGTACTTC.

The V and J genes are TRBV7-7 and TRBJ2-7, with 9 bases lining up with TRBD1. The germline gives CDR1 SSHAT, CDR2 FNYEAQ (reference sequence). CDR3 size: 15 residues. Trimming cost V 5 bases and J 3 bases; bases outside gene matches: 8. The CDR3 loop is CASSPSGTGLYEQYF. The CDR3 bases are TGTGCCAGCAGCCCTTCCGGGACAGGGCTCTACGAGCAGTACTTC.

This clonotype appeared a few times. V and J are TRBV5-5 and TRBJ2-7; 9 nucleotides line up with TRBD1. The germline V gene has CDR1 SGHKS and CDR2 YYEKEE (reference sequence). The CDR3 covers 14 residues. J gave up 2 bases and V 4 bases, and 4 bases lay outside the gene matches. The CDR3 protein is CASSRGQGPYEQYF. The CDR3, as DNA: TGTGCCAGCAGCAGGGGACAGGGACCCTACGAGCAGTACTTC.

This sequence joins TRBV12-3 or TRBV12-4 and TRBJ2-6, with D perhaps TRBD1 or TRBD2 (5 bases each). The CDR3 extends over 15 amino acids. Trimming left V 5 bases short and J 3 bases short, with 11 bases between. CDR3 sequence (DNA): TGTGCCAGCAGTCCGAGGGACGTTGGGGCCAACGTCCTGACTTTC. Protein product: CASSPRDVGANVLTF.

V usage is TRBV6-5 and J usage is TRBJ1-6, with D tentatively TRBD1 (6 bases). Per the germline V gene, CDR1 is MNHEY and CDR2 is SVGAGI. The V gene lost 5 bases and the J gene lost 7 bases, with 9 bases spanning the gap. The CDR3 length is 13 residues. The CDR3 protein is CASSGGWNSPLHF. In DNA, the CDR3 is TGTGCCAGCAGTGGGGGCTGGAATTCACCCCTCCACTTT.

Only a few counts were recorded for this clonotype. This sequence joins TRBV12-3 or TRBV12-4 and TRBJ1-5; possible D gene TRBD1, 5 bases. V was trimmed by 1 base and J by 4 bases, leaving 8 bases between them. This CDR3 spans 14 amino acids. The CDR3 is CASSLGPGNQPQHF. The CDR3 DNA sequence: TGTGCCAGCAGTTTAGGCCCAGGGAATCAGCCCCAGCATTTT.

The rearrangement joins TRBV3-1 to TRBJ1-2; D possibly corresponds to TRBD1 (6 bases). V lost 4 bases to trimming and J lost 7 bases, with 16 bases between them. CDR3 length: 14 amino acids. CDR1 and CDR2 (germline): LGHDT, YNNKEL (reference sequence). The CDR3 protein is CASSRSDSRGGYTF. The DNA for the CDR3 is TGTGCCAGCAGCCGTTCGGACAGTAGGGGTGGCTACACCTTC.

This clonotype came up a few times. The V gene is TRBV7-2, the J gene TRBJ2-3, with TRBD2 matching over 15 bases. Trimming at V came to 5 bases and at J to 4 bases, leaving 7 bases not matched to a gene. From germline, CDR1 is SGHTA and CDR2 FQGNSA. The CDR3 has 17 amino acids. CDR3: CASSPRTSGRASDTQYF. The CDR3 DNA sequence: TGTGCCAGCAGCCCACGGACTAGCGGGAGGGCCTCAGATACGCAGTATTTT.

This clonotype was observed a handful of times. V is TRBV7-2 and J is TRBJ2-2, with D perhaps matching TRBD1 or TRBD2 (5 bases each). The CDR3 runs to 15 residues. Germline V lookup: CDR1 SGHTA, CDR2 FQGNSA. Between the trimmed V and J ends, which lost 5 bases and 4 bases, there was a span of 14 bases. The CDR3 is CASSPLLRGTGELFF. CDR3 DNA sequence: TGTGCCAGCAGCCCCCTGCTGAGGGGCACCGGGGAGCTGTTTTTT.

This clonotype was detected a few times. V is TRBV30 and J is TRBJ1-1; D is unclear. This CDR3 contains 11 residues. V gave up 2 bases and J gave up 7 bases, with 8 bases separating them. Germline CDR1 is GTSNPN and CDR2 is SVGIG (reference sequence). CDR3 residues: CAWSMQYEAFF. CDR3 nucleotide sequence: TGTGCCTGGAGTATGCAGTATGAAGCTTTCTTT.

This clonotype was observed a handful of times. The rearrangement joins TRBV5-1 to TRBJ2-1; 10 positions match TRBD1. CDR3 length: 17 amino acids. V dropped 3 bases and J dropped 5; count of bases not matched to a gene: 11. Germline CDR1 SGHRS, CDR2 YFSETQ. CDR3 nucleotide sequence: TGCGCCAGCAGCTCTTCACCGGGACAGGGGTTCCACAATGAGCAGTTCTTC. Translation gives CASSSSPGQGFHNEQFF.

This clonotype was seen a handful of times. The rearrangement joins TRBV29-1 to TRBJ2-2; D is possibly TRBD1 (6 bases). Germline loops: CDR1 SQVTM, CDR2 ANQGSEA. The CDR3 is made up of 14 amino acids. Trimming left V 7 bases short and J 3 bases short, with 15 bases between. The chain's CDR3 is CSARQARDTGELFF. CDR3 coding DNA: TGCAGCGCCCGACAGGCTCGGGACACCGGGGAGCTGTTTTTT.

This clonotype was recorded a few times. J is TRBJ2-7 and V is TRBV20-1; D is possibly TRBD1 or TRBD2 (5 bases each). V lost 3 bases and J lost 7, with 16 bases in between. CDR3 length: 13 amino acids. Germline V gene data show CDR1 as DFQATT and CDR2 as SNEGSKA (reference sequence). The CDR3 bases are TGCAGTGCTAGCCGGGACGAGAGAGGGGAGCAGTACTTC. It encodes CSASRDERGEQYF.

V usage is TRBV7-3 and J usage is TRBJ2-7; 11 bases are shared with TRBD2. The trim removed 4 bases at V and 0 bases at J, leaving 2 bases unmatched. Germline V CDR1 and CDR2: SGHTA, FQGTGA. The CDR3 contains 15 residues. CDR3 bases: TGTGCCAGCAGCTCACTAGCGGGGGCCTCCTACGAGCAGTACTTC. This encodes CASSSLAGASYEQYF.

This clonotype has a handful of counts. This chain links TRBV5-1 with TRBJ2-7; D is uncertain. This CDR3 spans 13 amino acids. Germline CDR1 SGHRS, CDR2 YFSETQ. Trimming took 4 bases from V and 0 from J, leaving 8 bases between them. The CDR3 is CASSRVSSYEQYF. The CDR3 region has the DNA TGCGCCAGCAGCAGGGTCAGCTCCTACGAGCAGTACTTC.

This clonotype was detected a few times. The V and J genes are TRBV6-6 and TRBJ1-2; TRBD1 might be the D (6 bases). The CDR3 consists of 15 residues. Trimming took 0 bases from V and 4 from J, leaving 12 bases between them. Per the germline V gene, CDR1 is MNHNY and CDR2 is SVGAGI (reference sequence). The CDR3 sequence is CASSYSDREAYGYTF. The CDR3 DNA reads as TGTGCCAGCAGTTACTCGGACAGAGAAGCCTATGGCTACACCTTC.

V gene TRBV12-3 or TRBV12-4 combines with J gene TRBJ2-2; D call uncertain. The ends were cut back, 7 bases at V and 6 bases at J, with 9 bases in the middle. The CDR3 is made up of 12 amino acids. CDR3 loop: CASTLLAGELFF. The CDR3 nucleotides read TGTGCCAGCACCCTACTGGCCGGGGAGCTGTTTTTT.

This rearrangement joins TRBV1 to TRBJ2-1; TRBD2 reflects the table's D call only, with no check against the DNA. TRBV1 is classified as a pseudogene. The CDR3 is 19 amino acids. The chain's CDR3 is CTSSPVVAGGFFLRNEQFF. The CDR3 nucleotides are TGCACCAGCAGCCCGGTGGTAGCGGGAGGCTTCTTTCTTCGGAATGAGCAGTTCTTC.

In this sample, this clonotype turned up a few times. The rearrangement joins TRBV7-9 to TRBJ2-1; D is perhaps TRBD2 (5 bases). Germline V gene data show CDR1 as SEHNR and CDR2 as FQNEAQ (reference sequence). The CDR3 consists of 17 residues. Trimming stripped 4 bases from V and 2 bases from J, with 18 bases between. CDR3 in amino acids: CASSSGDYVGTYNEQFF. The CDR3, as DNA: TGTGCCAGCAGCTCCGGCGACTACGTTGGTACCTACAATGAGCAGTTCTTC. Complete variable domain (other parts from reference TRBV7-9 and TRBJ2-1): DTGVSQNPRHKITKRGQNVTFRCDPISEHNRLYWYRQTLGQGPEFLTYFQNEAQLEKSRLLSDRFSAERPKGSFSTLEIQRTEQGDSAMYLCASSSGDYVGTYNEQFFGPGTRLTVL.

V and J are TRBV5-1 and TRBJ2-5; TRBD1 matches 7 bases. Trimming at V came to 4 bases and at J to 5 bases, leaving 5 bases not matched to a gene. This CDR3 has 13 residues. Germline V gene data show CDR1 as SGHRS and CDR2 as YFSETQ. CDR3 sequence reads: CASSLDRAETQYF. The CDR3 region has the DNA TGCGCCAGCAGCCTTGACAGGGCGGAGACCCAGTACTTC.

The table lists this clonotype with a few counts. The chain combines TRBV5-1 with TRBJ2-1; the match to TRBD2 covers 12 bases. Germline V gives CDR1 SGHRS, CDR2 YFSETQ. With V trimmed by 5 bases and J by 8 bases, 5 bases remained unmatched. This CDR3 region has 14 residues. The CDR3 region has the DNA TGCGCCAGCAGGGGACTAGCGGGCTTGGATGAGCAGTTCTTC. This translates into CASRGLAGLDEQFF.

This clonotype has only a few counts. The chain joins TRBV4-1 to TRBJ2-1; D unresolved. V was cut by 3 bases and J by 0 bases, with 15 bases left in between. Looked up from germline, CDR1 is MGHRA and CDR2 is YSYEKL. The CDR3 contains 17 residues. DNA for the CDR3: TGCGCCAGCAGCCACCCGCGGCTCGTGCGCTCCTACAATGAGCAGTTCTTC. Residues: CASSHPRLVRSYNEQFF.

The chain employs TRBV10-3 and TRBJ1-1, with D possibly being TRBD1 (5 bases). Trimming took off 3 bases at V and 3 bases at J, with 14 bases between the two ends. CDR3 size: 15 residues. The germline CDR1 and CDR2 sequences are ENHRY and SYGVKD. CDR3 DNA: TGTGCCATCAGTGATTCGGGTTTAGGGGACACTGAAGCTTTCTTT. It encodes CAISDSGLGDTEAFF.

The chain couples TRBV5-1 to TRBJ1-1; possibly TRBD1 for D (6 bases). Germline-derived CDR1 and CDR2 are SGHRS and YFSETQ. The V end was cut by 0 bases, the J end by 4 bases, with 16 bases between. The CDR3 runs to 16 residues. The CDR3 is CASSLGSSRGGTEAFF. The CDR3 coding sequence is TGCGCCAGCAGCTTGGGGTCGTCCAGGGGAGGCACTGAAGCTTTCTTT.

This chain joins TRBV4-3 and TRBJ2-1; D uncertain. The CDR3 sequence is 13 residues long. The germline CDR1 and CDR2 sequences are LGHNA and YSLEER. Trimming pared 3 bases from V and 4 bases from J, leaving 7 bases between. CDR3: CASSHIPYNEQFF. DNA for the CDR3: TGCGCCAGCAGCCATATCCCTTACAATGAGCAGTTCTTC.

The chain recombines TRBV5-1 with TRBJ2-6; D unclear. Trimming removed 0 bases from V and 0 bases from J, with 4 bases in between. The CDR3 contains 15 residues. The V gene's germline CDR1 is SGHRS and CDR2 YFSETQ. In DNA, the CDR3 is TGCGCCAGCAGCTTGGCTAGCTCTGGGGCCAACGTCCTGACTTTC. This translates into CASSLASSGANVLTF.